This entry describes one T cell receptor beta chain. Its specificity is unknown. This record comes from a study of response to subunit inactivated influenza vaccine. TCRdb passed the RT-PCR reads through MiXCR, listing each CDR3 protein once. The table shows hundreds of thousands of distinct CDR3 sequences, with roughly a fifth occurring only once. This CDR3 spans 13 amino acids. V shed 4 bases and J 6 bases; nucleotides not matched to a gene: 5. Germline V gene sequence: CDR1 LGHDT, CDR2 YNNKEL (reference sequence). Findings and caveats of the study: A suggestion made by the authors is that each seasonal influenza vaccination recruits few new T cells.

The chain recombines TRBV3-1 with TRBJ1-1, with TRBD1 identical over 7 bases. This receptor was obtained from a man between 50 and 75 years old who received an inactivated influenza vaccine. Sequenced here: PBMCs from blood, sampled around 22 months after vaccination. Here the CDR3 DNA reads TGTGCCAGCAGCCGTCGACAGGGTTCTGAAGCTTTCTTT. This sequence encodes CASSRRQGSEAFF.